This T cell receptor beta chain was retrieved from a study of blood T cell repertoires in COVID-19. The CDR3 spans 13 residues. With 3 bases removed from V and 6 bases from J, the gap between germline ends came to 12 bases. In germline, CDR1 is KGHSH, CDR2 LQKENI. The authors' processing: Amplification of reference gene primers provided the estimated nucleated cell counts. The method was immunoSEQ multiplex PCR; TCRdb's version includes in-frame clones alone and lacks a portion of them. Clone size and the V and J calls come from that table; the DNA yielded D and trimming. The profile shows over 90,000 clones, more than 75% of them singletons.

This TCR came from a man aged 55 to 70 with active or convalescent COVID-19. Sequenced input: peripheral blood. The rearrangement links TRBV18 to TRBJ2-7; the D gene is possibly TRBD2 (6 bases). The CDR3 reads CASSPGLRGEQYV. CDR3 in DNA: TGTGCCAGCTCACCGGGACTCCGGGGCGAGCAGTACGTC.